This TCR beta chain was retrieved from a study of control samples from healthy donors and cancer patients. The protocol was immunoSEQ multiplex PCR, while the TCRdb copy is restricted to in-frame clones and leaves out a portion. This sample has more than 75,000 clones, with 79% found just once. The CDR3 has 15 amino acids. Per germline, CDR1 SGHNT and CDR2 YYREEE (reference sequence). Trimming took 0 bases from V and 3 from J, leaving 9 bases between them. This chain joins TRBV5-4 and TRBJ1-4; the D gene is possibly TRBD1 (5 bases). The sequence derives from a woman aged 25 to 45 in good health. Source material: blood. The CDR3 nucleotides read TGTGCCAGCAGCTTGGACGGGGGATCTAATGAAAAACTGTTTTTT. Translation: CASSLDGGSNEKLFF.